A selection of T cell receptor beta chains follows, all from one sample in a study of healthy donors' naive CD4 and CD8 T cells. TCRdb reprocessed the reads with MiXCR, giving one entry per CDR3 protein. The sample shows approximately 180,000 distinct CDR3 sequences, about four fifths of them seen only once. Sequences were obtained from naive CD4+ and CD8+ T cells sorted from blood, pooled from several donors. These receptors came from a pool of human donors in good health; the sample pools cells from several healthy donors. CDR3s include the opening cysteine and the closing phenylalanine or tryptophan. D genes are given only for firm matches. For some rows the clone size is stated as once, few or many, or as a class when expanded; others skip it.

V gene,D gene,clone size,J gene,CDR3 DNA,CDR3 protein
TRBV6-5,TRBD2,NA,TRBJ2-1,TGTGCCAGCAGTTACCGCGGACTAGCGGGGGACAATGAGCAGTTCTTC,CASSYRGLAGDNEQFF
TRBV24-1,NA,NA,TRBJ2-3,TGTGCCACCAGTAGCGACGGTACGCAGTATTTT,CATSSDGTQYF
TRBV29-1,NA,NA,TRBJ2-5,TGCAGCGTTATCCGTGCGGCGGGTGGCGAGACCCAGTACTTC,CSVIRAAGGETQYF
TRBV29-1,NA,few,TRBJ1-2,TGCAGCGTTGAAGCCACGGGTGGCTACACCTTC,CSVEATGGYTF
TRBV19,NA,NA,TRBJ1-2,TGTGCCAGTAGTATCGGCGAGGGTGACTATGGCTACACCTTC,CASSIGEGDYGYTF
TRBV19,NA,NA,TRBJ1-5,TGTGCCAGTAGTATCGCACAATCTCAGCCCCAGCATTTT,CASSIAQSQPQHF
TRBV5-6,TRBD1,NA,TRBJ1-1,TGTGCCAGCAGCTATGGGACAGGGTTGGGCACTGAAGCTTTCTTT,CASSYGTGLGTEAFF
TRBV29-1,NA,NA,TRBJ2-7,TGCAGCGTATCGGTTTACTACGAGCAGTACTTC,CSVSVYYEQYF
TRBV12-5,NA,NA,TRBJ2-7,TGTGCTAGGGAATTCAGGGGCTCCTACGAGCAGTACTTC,CAREFRGSYEQYF
TRBV30,TRBD1,few,TRBJ2-7,TGTGCCTGGAGTTCCCCTGGTAGGGGGCGCGAGCAGTACTTC,CAWSSPGRGREQYF
TRBV2,NA,NA,TRBJ1-2,TGTGCCAGCAGTGATTTACTGCAACTTTATGGCTACACCTTC,CASSDLLQLYGYTF
TRBV10-3,TRBD2,NA,TRBJ2-1,TGTGCCATCAGCGGGAGGGCTGGAGAGCAGTTCTTC,CAISGRAGEQFF
TRBV12-3/TRBV12-4,NA,NA,TRBJ1-5,TGTGCCAGCAGTTTCGGTATGCTGGGATACAATCAGCCCCAGCATTTT,CASSFGMLGYNQPQHF
TRBV6-1,NA,NA,TRBJ2-7,TGTGCCAGTATGCTGGAGAACCTGGGCTACGAGCAGTACTTC,CASMLENLGYEQYF
TRBV5-6,NA,NA,TRBJ1-2,TGTGCCAGCAGCTCGGGGACCACCCACTACACCTTC,CASSSGTTHYTF
TRBV19,NA,NA,TRBJ1-2,TGTGCCAGTAGTGGAGTCAGAATCTATGGCTACACCTTC,CASSGVRIYGYTF
TRBV11-2,TRBD1,NA,TRBJ2-3,TGTGCCAGCAGCCGGACAGGGGTCGTCACAGATACGCAGTATTTT,CASSRTGVVTDTQYF
TRBV29-1,TRBD1,NA,TRBJ2-7,TGCAGCGTTACGGGACAGGGGGCTTACGAGCAGTACTTC,CSVTGQGAYEQYF
TRBV10-3,TRBD1,NA,TRBJ2-7,TGTGCCATCAGTGATCCGGGGACAGGGGACTACGAGCAGTACTTC,CAISDPGTGDYEQYF
TRBV6-2/TRBV6-3,TRBD1,NA,TRBJ2-1,TGTGCCAGCACCGACCCCACGACAGGGGGAGGGCGGGGGCAGTTCTTC,CASTDPTTGGGRGQFF
TRBV29-1,NA,NA,TRBJ2-4,TGCAGCGTTGACGTGGGCCAAAACATTCAGTACTTC,CSVDVGQNIQYF
TRBV29-1,TRBD1,NA,TRBJ1-2,TGCAGCGCTAGGGGACAGGCTTATGGCTACACCTTC,CSARGQAYGYTF
TRBV10-3,NA,few,TRBJ2-5,TGTGCCATCGGAGGGGTGAACCAAGAGACCCAGTACTTC,CAIGGVNQETQYF
TRBV27,NA,NA,TRBJ2-7,TGTGCCAGCAGTTCAGATCGGGACACTGCCTACGAGCAGTACTTC,CASSSDRDTAYEQYF
TRBV6-5,TRBD2,NA,TRBJ2-1,TGTGCCAGCTCCGGACTAGCGGGAGTGTCCTACAATGAGCAGTTCTTC,CASSGLAGVSYNEQFF
TRBV13,NA,NA,TRBJ2-7,TGTGCCAGCAAGTGGGGGACCTCCTACGAGCAGTACTTC,CASKWGTSYEQYF
TRBV10-3,TRBD1,NA,TRBJ2-2,TGTGCCATCAGAACCGGGACAGGGGCCAACACCGGGGAGCTGTTTTTT,CAIRTGTGANTGELFF
TRBV5-6,TRBD1,NA,TRBJ1-2,TGTGCCAGCAGCTTTGTGGACAGGGATAACTATGGCTACACCTTC,CASSFVDRDNYGYTF
TRBV6-5,NA,NA,TRBJ2-3,TGTGCCAGCAGTCCCCGTCTAGCTAGCACAGATACGCAGTATTTT,CASSPRLASTDTQYF
TRBV14,TRBD2,once,TRBJ2-1,TGTGCCAGCAGCCCTCGAGCGGGGGCTTATTACAATGAGCAGTTCTTC,CASSPRAGAYYNEQFF